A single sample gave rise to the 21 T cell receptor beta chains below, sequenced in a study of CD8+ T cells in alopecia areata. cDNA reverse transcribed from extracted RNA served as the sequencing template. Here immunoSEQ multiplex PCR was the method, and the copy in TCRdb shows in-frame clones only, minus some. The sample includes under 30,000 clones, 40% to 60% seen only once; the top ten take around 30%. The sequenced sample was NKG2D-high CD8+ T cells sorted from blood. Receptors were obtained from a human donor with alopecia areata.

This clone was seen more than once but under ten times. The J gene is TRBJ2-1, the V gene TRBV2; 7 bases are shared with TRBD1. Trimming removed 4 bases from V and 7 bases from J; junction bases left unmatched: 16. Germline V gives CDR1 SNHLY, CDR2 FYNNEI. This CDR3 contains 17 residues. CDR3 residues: CASSGNSDRVNRNEQFF. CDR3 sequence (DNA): TGTGCCAGCAGTGGTAATTCTGACAGGGTAAATAGGAATGAGCAGTTCTTC.

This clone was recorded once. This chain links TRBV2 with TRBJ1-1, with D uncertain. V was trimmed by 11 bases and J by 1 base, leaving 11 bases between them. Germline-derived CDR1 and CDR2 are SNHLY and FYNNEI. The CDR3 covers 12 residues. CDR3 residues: CAWEGSNTEAFF. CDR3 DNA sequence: TGTGCCTGGGAGGGTTCGAACACTGAAGCTTTCTTT.

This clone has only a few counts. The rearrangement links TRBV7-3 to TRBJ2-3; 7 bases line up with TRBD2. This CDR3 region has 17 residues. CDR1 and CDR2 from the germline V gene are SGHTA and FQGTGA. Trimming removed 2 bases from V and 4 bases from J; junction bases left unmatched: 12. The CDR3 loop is CASSLFPAGSPPDTQYF. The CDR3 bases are TGTGCCAGCAGCTTATTCCCAGCGGGATCCCCACCAGATACGCAGTATTTT.

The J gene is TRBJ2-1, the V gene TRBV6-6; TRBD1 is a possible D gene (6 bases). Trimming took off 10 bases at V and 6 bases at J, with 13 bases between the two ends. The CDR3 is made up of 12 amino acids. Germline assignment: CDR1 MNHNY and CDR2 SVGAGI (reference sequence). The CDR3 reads CATGTSPNEQFF. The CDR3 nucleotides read TGTGCCACCGGGACAAGCCCCAATGAGCAGTTCTTC.

CDR3 nucleotide sequence: TGCGCCAGCAGCTTGGGGTCTGGCACAGATACGCAGTATTTT. This encodes CASSLGSGTDTQYF. The J gene is TRBJ2-3, the V gene TRBV5-1; the D is unclear. The germline V and J ends were trimmed by 0 bases and 1 base, with 6 bases remaining between them. Germline CDR1 SGHRS, CDR2 YFSETQ. The CDR3 sequence is 14 residues long.

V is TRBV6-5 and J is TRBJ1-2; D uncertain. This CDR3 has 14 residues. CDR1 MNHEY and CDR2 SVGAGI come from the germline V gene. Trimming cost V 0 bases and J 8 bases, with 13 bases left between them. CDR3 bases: TGTGCCAGCAGTTACTCGGGCCCATCGGAAGGCTACACCTTC. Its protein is CASSYSGPSEGYTF.

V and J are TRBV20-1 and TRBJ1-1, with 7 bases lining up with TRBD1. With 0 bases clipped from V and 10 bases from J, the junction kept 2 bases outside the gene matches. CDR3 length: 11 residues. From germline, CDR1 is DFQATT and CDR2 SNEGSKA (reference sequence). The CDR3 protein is CSARDTGVAFF. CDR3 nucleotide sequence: TGCAGTGCTAGAGATACAGGGGTAGCTTTCTTT.

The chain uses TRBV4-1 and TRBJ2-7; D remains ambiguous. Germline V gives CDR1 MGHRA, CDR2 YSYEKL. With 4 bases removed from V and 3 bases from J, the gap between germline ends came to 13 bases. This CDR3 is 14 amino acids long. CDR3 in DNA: TGCGCCAGCAGCCTCCTATGGGGTTACTACGAGCAGTACTTC. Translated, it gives CASSLLWGYYEQYF.

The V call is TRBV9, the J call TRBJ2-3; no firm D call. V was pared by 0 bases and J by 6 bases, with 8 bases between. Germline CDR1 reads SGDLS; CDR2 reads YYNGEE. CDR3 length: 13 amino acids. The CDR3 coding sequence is TGTGCCAGCAGCGTAGCGAAGGTGGATACGCAGTATTTT. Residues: CASSVAKVDTQYF.

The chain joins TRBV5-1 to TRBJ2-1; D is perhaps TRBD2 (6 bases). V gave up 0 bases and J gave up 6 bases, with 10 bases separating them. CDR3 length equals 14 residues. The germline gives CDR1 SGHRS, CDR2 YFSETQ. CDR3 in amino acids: CASSLGGIANEQFF. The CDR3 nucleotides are TGCGCCAGCAGCTTGGGCGGGATAGCCAATGAGCAGTTCTTC.

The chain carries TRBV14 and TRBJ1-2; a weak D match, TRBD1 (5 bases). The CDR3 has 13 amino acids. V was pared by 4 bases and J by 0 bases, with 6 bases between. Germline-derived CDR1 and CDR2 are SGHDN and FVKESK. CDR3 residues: CASSRGANYGYTF. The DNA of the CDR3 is TGTGCCAGCAGCCGGGGCGCTAACTATGGCTACACCTTC.

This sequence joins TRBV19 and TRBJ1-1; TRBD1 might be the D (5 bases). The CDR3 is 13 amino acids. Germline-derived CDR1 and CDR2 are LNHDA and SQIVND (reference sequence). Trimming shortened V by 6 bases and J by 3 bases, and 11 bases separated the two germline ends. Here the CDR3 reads CASRKEGYTEAFF. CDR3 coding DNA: TGTGCCAGTAGGAAGGAGGGGTACACTGAAGCTTTCTTT. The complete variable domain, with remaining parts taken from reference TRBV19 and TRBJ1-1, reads DGGITQSPKYLFRKEGQNVTLSCEQNLNHDAMYWYRQDPGQGLRLIYYSQIVNDFQKGDIAEGYSVSREKKESFPLTVTSAQKNPTAFYLCASRKEGYTEAFFGQGTRLTVV.

The CDR3 protein is CASSLGRDGDNEQFF. The CDR3 DNA reads TGTGCCAGCAGCTTAGGGCGGGATGGGGACAATGAGCAGTTCTTC. The genes are TRBV13 and TRBJ2-1; TRBD2 is a possible D gene (6 bases). Germline V gene lookup returns CDR1 PRHDT and CDR2 FYEKMQ (reference sequence). Between the trimmed V and J ends, which lost 0 bases and 5 bases, there was a span of 11 bases. The CDR3 has 15 amino acids.

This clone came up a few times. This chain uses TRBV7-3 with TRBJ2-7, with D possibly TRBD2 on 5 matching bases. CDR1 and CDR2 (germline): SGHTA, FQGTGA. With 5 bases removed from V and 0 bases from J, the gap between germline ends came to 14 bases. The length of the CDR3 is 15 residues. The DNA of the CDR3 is TGTGCCAGCAGCCTCGGAAGCGGCAGCTCCTACGAGCAGTACTTC. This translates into CASSLGSGSSYEQYF.

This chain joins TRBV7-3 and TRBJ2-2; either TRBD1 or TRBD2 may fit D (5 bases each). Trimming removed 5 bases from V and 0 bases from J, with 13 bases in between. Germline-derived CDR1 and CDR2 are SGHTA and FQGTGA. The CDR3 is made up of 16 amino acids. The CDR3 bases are TGTGCCAGCAGCCCCGAGGGGTGGTCGAACACCGGGGAGCTGTTTTTT. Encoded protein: CASSPEGWSNTGELFF.

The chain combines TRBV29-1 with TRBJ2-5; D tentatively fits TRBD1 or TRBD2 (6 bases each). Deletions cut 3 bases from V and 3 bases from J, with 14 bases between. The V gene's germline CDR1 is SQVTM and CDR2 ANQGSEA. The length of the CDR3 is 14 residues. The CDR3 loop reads CSVEGTGAKETQYF. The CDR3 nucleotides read TGCAGCGTTGAGGGGACGGGGGCTAAAGAGACCCAGTACTTC.

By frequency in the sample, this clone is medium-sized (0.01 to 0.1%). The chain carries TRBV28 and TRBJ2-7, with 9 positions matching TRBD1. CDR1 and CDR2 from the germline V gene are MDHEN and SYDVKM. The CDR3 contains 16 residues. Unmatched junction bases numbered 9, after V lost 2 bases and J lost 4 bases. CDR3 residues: CASSLSTGTGLYEQYF. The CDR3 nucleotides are TGTGCCAGCAGTTTAAGCACCGGGACAGGGTTATACGAGCAGTACTTC.

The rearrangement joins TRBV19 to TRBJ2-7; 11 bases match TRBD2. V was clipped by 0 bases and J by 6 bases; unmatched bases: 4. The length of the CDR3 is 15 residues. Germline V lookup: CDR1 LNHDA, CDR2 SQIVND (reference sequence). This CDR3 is CASSIDVSGRVEQYF. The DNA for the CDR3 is TGTGCCAGTAGTATAGATGTTAGCGGGAGGGTCGAGCAGTACTTC.

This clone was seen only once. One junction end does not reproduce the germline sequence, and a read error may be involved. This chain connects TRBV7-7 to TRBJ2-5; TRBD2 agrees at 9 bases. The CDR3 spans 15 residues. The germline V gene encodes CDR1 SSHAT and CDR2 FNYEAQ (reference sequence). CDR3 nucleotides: TGTGCTAGCAGCTTATCGGCGGGAGGGGGAGAGACCCAGTACTTC. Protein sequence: CASSLSAGGGETQYF.

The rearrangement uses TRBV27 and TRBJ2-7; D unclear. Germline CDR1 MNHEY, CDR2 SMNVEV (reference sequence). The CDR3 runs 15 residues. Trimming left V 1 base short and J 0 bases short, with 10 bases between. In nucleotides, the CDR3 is TGTGCCAGCAGTTTATATTCTGAGACCTCCTACGAGCAGTACTTC. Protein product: CASSLYSETSYEQYF.

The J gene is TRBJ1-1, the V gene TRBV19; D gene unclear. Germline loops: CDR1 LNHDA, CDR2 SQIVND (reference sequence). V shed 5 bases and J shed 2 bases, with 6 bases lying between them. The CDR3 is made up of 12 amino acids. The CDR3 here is CASSVHNTEAFF. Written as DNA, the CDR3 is TGTGCCAGTAGTGTTCACAACACTGAAGCTTTCTTT.